This T cell receptor beta chain was observed in a study of CD8 T cells in Susac syndrome. V lost 5 bases, J lost 3 bases, and 16 bases lay in between. The germline CDR1 and CDR2 sequences are SEHNR and FQNEAQ (reference sequence). The CDR3 contains 15 residues. The authors reverse transcribed about 0.5 to 1 ug RNA with random hexamers. The amplification used immunoSEQ multiplex PCR on TCR beta CDR3; it spanned 54 Vbeta and 13 Jbeta. MiXCR was run by TCRdb on the immunoSEQ multiplex PCR reads, yielding one entry per CDR3 protein. The sample lists around 220,000 distinct CDR3 sequences, around 90% occurring once. The T cells that were sequenced for TCR beta were CD8+ and CD4+ cells from blood. The multiple sclerosis control group was made up of treatment-naive patients with stable or active relapsing-remitting disease. FACS was used to enrich TEMRA cells, whereas the CD8+ and CD4+ T cells were obtained by negative isolation.

This TCR derives from a human donor with multiple sclerosis. Source material: CD8+ T cells from PBMCs. The genes are TRBV7-9 and TRBJ1-1; no reliable D call. CDR3 nucleotide sequence: TGTGCCAGCAGCCCCCTCGGCGGTCGGGACACTGAAGCTTTCTTT. Translation gives CASSPLGGRDTEAFF. The full variable domain, in which reference TRBV7-9 and TRBJ1-1 provide the parts outside the CDR3, is DTGVSQNPRHKITKRGQNVTFRCDPISEHNRLYWYRQTLGQGPEFLTYFQNEAQLEKSRLLSDRFSAERPKGSFSTLEIQRTEQGDSAMYLCASSPLGGRDTEAFFGQGTRLTVV.